This T cell receptor (beta chain) was sequenced during a study of CD8+ T cells in alopecia areata. Looking at the study overall: Oral tofacitinib (5 to 10 mg twice daily) was administered to treated patients.

Trimming left V 5 bases short and J 5 bases short, with 12 bases between. Germline CDR1 reads SGHTA; CDR2 reads FQGNSA. The CDR3 is made up of 13 amino acids. Sample treatment: oral pan-JAK inhibitor, 5-10 mg twice daily. General study points: Uncertain still, given a single nonresponder, is whether baseline CD8+ expansion links to response. Lesional tissue from the scalp (especially in alopecia totalis/universalis) showed higher clonality than normal scalp. Scalp data also include sequences from resident alphabeta T cells of normal skin.

It was cDNA, reverse transcribed from extracted RNA, that served as the sequencing template. Generated by immunoSEQ multiplex PCR, the TCRdb table keeps only in-frame clones and is missing some. Among about 180,000 clones listed, 40% to 65% were seen once. About this clone: Its specificity is unknown. In the same sample, other DNA sequences code for this CDR3.

The genes are TRBV7-2 and TRBJ2-5; TRBD1 might be the D (5 bases). This receptor was identified in a human donor with alopecia areata. Sequenced here: CD8+ T cells sorted from blood, sampled at week 24, from a patient treated with tofacitinib. The CDR3 here is CASSPTSGETQYF. In DNA, the CDR3 is TGTGCCAGCAGCCCTACCTCAGGGGAGACCCAGTACTTC.